Each of the 12 T cell receptor beta chains below was sequenced from the same sample in a study of Ad26.COV2.S vaccination and SARS-CoV-2 variants (dated by TCRdb to the early 2020s). Sample treatment or condition, as interpreted from the label and publication: some 20 received Ad26.COV2.S at low or high dose, single or two shots; 5 received placebo; per-sample allocation not given. For vaccine and placebo recipients, the sequenced repertoires came from samples collected on day 63 after the first injection. Library prep was done by the immunoSEQ multiplex PCR assay. The immuneACCESS repertoire file appears here via TCRdb, limited to in-frame rearrangements. These files lack a portion of the clones; in checked studies, under half of the deficit traces to unresolved V genes, and the cause of the others is not known. In all, the sample holds approximately 300,000 clones, and approximately 86% of those were seen once. More than 1.5% of the sample is in the top ten clones.

The starting material was peripheral blood, obtained in a trial of Ad26.COV2.S vaccine versus placebo. The receptors here all came from a person between 18 and 65 years old who received the Ad26.COV2.S COVID-19 vaccine or a placebo.

In DNA, the CDR3 is TGTGCCAGCAGACGGGACTCAAACATTCAGTACTTC. Amino acid sequence: CASRRDSNIQYF. The rearrangement uses TRBV7-2 and TRBJ2-4, with D possibly matching TRBD2 (6 bases). The CDR3 spans 12 residues. CDR1 and CDR2 (germline): SGHTA, FQGNSA. V gave up 6 bases and J gave up 6 bases, with 9 bases separating them.

The chain links TRBV7-2 to TRBJ1-3; no firm D call. In germline, CDR1 is SGHTA, CDR2 FQGNSA. V lost 1 base and J lost 0, with 7 bases in between. The CDR3 extends over 15 amino acids. CDR3 bases: TGTGCCAGCAGCTTAGTTTGGGGCTCTGGAAACACCATATATTTT. This encodes CASSLVWGSGNTIYF.

The chain recombines TRBV5-1 with TRBJ2-5, with D maybe TRBD2 (6 bases). V lost 5 bases and J 2 bases, leaving 10 bases between the germline ends. Germline-derived CDR1 and CDR2 are SGHRS and YFSETQ. The CDR3 has 13 amino acids. Here the CDR3 reads CASRAGRQETQYF. The CDR3 DNA sequence: TGCGCCAGCAGGGCGGGGAGGCAAGAGACCCAGTACTTC.

This chain links TRBV6-2 or TRBV6-3 with TRBJ2-3; no clear D. The CDR3 contains 11 residues. Per the germline V gene, CDR1 is MNHEY and CDR2 is SVGEGT. The germline V and J ends were trimmed by 5 bases and 9 bases, with 9 bases remaining between them. The CDR3 reads CASSRSRTQYF. CDR3 coding DNA: TGTGCCAGCAGTAGGTCTAGAACGCAGTATTTT.

This chain links TRBV9 with TRBJ1-2; TRBD1 matches 7 bases. V lost 4 bases, J lost 2 bases, and 5 bases stayed unmatched. Germline CDR1 reads SGDLS; CDR2 reads YYNGEE. This CDR3 is built from 14 residues. The CDR3: CASSPGDRNYGYTF. Written as DNA, the CDR3 is TGTGCCAGCAGCCCCGGGGACAGAAACTATGGCTACACCTTC.

The chain is built from TRBV9 and TRBJ2-2; D is undetermined. The CDR3 runs to 17 residues. Germline loops: CDR1 SGDLS, CDR2 YYNGEE. V was trimmed by 0 bases and J by 5 bases, leaving 17 bases between them. The CDR3 spells CASSVGSGHSKTGELFF. In nucleotides, the CDR3 is TGTGCCAGCAGCGTAGGGTCGGGCCACAGTAAAACCGGGGAGCTGTTTTTT.

The chain combines TRBV3-1 (or the pseudogene TRBV3-2) with TRBJ1-1; D call uncertain. V was clipped by 1 base and J by 6 bases, with 12 bases between them. The CDR3 is 14 amino acids. Germline V gene data show CDR1 as LGHDT and CDR2 as YNNKEL (reference sequence). The CDR3 DNA is TGTGCCAGCAGCCAAGTGGGGTTTGGGGCTGAAGCTTTCTTT. Protein product: CASSQVGFGAEAFF.

V gene TRBV5-1 combines with J gene TRBJ2-7, with TRBD1 matching 8 bases. The CDR3 length is 17 residues. The V and J ends lost 1 base and 5 bases, in that order; junction bases with no gene match: 14. Germline CDR1 reads SGHRS; CDR2 reads YFSETQ. The CDR3 nucleotides read TGCGCCAGCAGCTTGACGCCTTTACAGGGGGGTGGCAACGAGCAGTACTTC. Protein: CASSLTPLQGGGNEQYF.

The gene calls are TRBV11-2 and TRBJ1-6; TRBD1 agrees at 9 bases. This CDR3 is 15 amino acids long. V shed 5 bases, J shed 8 bases, and the junction held 7 bases outside the gene matches. Per germline, CDR1 SGHAT and CDR2 FQNNGV. This CDR3 reads CASSPQGQGYSPLHF. In nucleotides, the CDR3 is TGTGCCAGCAGCCCGCAGGGACAGGGATATTCACCCCTCCACTTT.

This sequence joins TRBV27 and TRBJ1-1; D perhaps matches TRBD1 (5 bases). Germline V CDR1 and CDR2: MNHEY, SMNVEV (reference sequence). V lost 0 bases and J lost 10, with 15 bases in between. The CDR3 loop spans 14 amino acids. The CDR3 is CASSLSRQGGVAFF. CDR3 nucleotide sequence: TGTGCCAGCAGTTTATCGCGGCAGGGAGGGGTAGCTTTCTTT.

The CDR3 region is CASSYSRTGGGETQYF. The CDR3 DNA sequence: TGTGCCAGCAGTTACTCGCGGACAGGGGGCGGGGAGACCCAGTACTTC. V usage is TRBV6-2 or TRBV6-3 and J usage is TRBJ2-5, with 11 bases lining up with TRBD1. Germline-derived CDR1 and CDR2 are MNHEY and SVGEGT. V gave up 0 bases and J gave up 5 bases; unmatched junction bases: 5. The CDR3 contains 16 residues.

V gene TRBV5-4 combines with J gene TRBJ1-1; 7 nucleotides line up with TRBD1. The CDR3 has 13 amino acids. Germline CDR1 and CDR2: SGHNT and YYREEE (reference sequence). The trim removed 8 bases at V and 5 bases at J, leaving 9 bases unmatched. In DNA form, the CDR3 reads TGTGCCAGGGGTTCAGGGGGAATGACTGAAGCTTTCTTT. Translated: CARGSGGMTEAFF.